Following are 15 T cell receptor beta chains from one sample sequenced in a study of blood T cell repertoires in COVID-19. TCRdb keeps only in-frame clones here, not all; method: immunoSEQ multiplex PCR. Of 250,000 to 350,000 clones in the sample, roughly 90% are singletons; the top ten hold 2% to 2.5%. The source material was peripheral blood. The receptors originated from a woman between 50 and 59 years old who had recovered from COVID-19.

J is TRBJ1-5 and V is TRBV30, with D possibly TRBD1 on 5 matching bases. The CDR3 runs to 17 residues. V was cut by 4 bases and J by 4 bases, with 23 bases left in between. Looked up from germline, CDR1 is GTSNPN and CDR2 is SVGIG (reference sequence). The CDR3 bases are TGTGCCTGGAACCCCCGAACCAGGGCGATAGGGAATCAGCCCCAGCATTTT. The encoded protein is CAWNPRTRAIGNQPQHF.

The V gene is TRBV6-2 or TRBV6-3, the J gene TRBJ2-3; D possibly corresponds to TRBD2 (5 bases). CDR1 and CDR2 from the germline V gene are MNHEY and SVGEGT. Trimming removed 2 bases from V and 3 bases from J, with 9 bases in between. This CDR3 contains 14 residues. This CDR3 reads CASSYEGYTDTQYF. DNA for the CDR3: TGTGCCAGCAGTTACGAGGGCTATACAGATACGCAGTATTTT.

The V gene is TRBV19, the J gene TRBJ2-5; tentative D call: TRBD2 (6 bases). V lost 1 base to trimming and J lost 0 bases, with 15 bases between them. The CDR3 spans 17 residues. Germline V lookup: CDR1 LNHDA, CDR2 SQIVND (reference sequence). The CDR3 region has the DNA TGTGCCAGTAGTATAGGCCGGGACTCAGGGTACCAAGAGACCCAGTACTTC. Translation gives CASSIGRDSGYQETQYF.

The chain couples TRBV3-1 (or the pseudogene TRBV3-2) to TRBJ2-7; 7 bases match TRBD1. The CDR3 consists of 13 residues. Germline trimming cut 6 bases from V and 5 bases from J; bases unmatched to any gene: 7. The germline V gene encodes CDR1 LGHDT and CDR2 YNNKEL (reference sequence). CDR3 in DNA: TGTGCCAGCAGTCACGTAGGGGGCCACGAGCAGTACTTC. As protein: CASSHVGGHEQYF.

CDR3 nucleotides: TGTGCCAGCAGCCCCGGCGGCTACGAGCAGTACTTC. Its protein product is CASSPGGYEQYF. The V call is TRBV7-8, the J call TRBJ2-7; D gene unclear. Germline CDR1 reads SGHVS; CDR2 reads FQNEAQ. This CDR3 has 12 residues. The V gene lost 5 bases and the J gene lost 3 bases, with 8 bases spanning the gap.

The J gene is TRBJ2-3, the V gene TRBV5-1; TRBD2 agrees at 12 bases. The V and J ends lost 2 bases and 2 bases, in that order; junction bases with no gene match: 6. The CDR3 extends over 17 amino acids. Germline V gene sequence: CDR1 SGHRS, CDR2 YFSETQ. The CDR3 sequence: CASSFGLAGSLTDTQYF. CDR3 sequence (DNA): TGCGCCAGCAGCTTCGGACTAGCGGGGAGCCTCACAGATACGCAGTATTTT.

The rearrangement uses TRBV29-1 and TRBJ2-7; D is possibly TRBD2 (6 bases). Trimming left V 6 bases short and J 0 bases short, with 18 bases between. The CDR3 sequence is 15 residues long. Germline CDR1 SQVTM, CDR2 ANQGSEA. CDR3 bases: TGCAGCGTATCGAGGGACTTCCGAAGCTCCTACGAGCAGTACTTC. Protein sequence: CSVSRDFRSSYEQYF.

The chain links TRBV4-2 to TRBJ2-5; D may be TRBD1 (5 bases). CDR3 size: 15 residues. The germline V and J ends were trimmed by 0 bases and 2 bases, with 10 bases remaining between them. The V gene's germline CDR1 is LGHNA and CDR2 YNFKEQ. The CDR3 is CASSQDLAGQETQYF. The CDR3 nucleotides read TGTGCCAGCAGCCAAGACCTGGCAGGGCAAGAGACCCAGTACTTC.

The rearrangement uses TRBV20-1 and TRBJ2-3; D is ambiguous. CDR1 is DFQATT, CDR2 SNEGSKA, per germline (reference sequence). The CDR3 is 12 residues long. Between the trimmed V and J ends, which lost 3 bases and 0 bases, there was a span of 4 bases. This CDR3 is CSASTSTDTQYF. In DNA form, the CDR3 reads TGCAGTGCTAGTACTAGCACAGATACGCAGTATTTT.

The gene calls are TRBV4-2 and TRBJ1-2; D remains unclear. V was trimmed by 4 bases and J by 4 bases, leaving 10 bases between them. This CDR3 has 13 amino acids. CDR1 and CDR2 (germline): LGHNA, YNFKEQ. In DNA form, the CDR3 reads TGTGCCAGCAGCCCAGGACTAAGCTATGGCTACACCTTC. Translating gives CASSPGLSYGYTF.

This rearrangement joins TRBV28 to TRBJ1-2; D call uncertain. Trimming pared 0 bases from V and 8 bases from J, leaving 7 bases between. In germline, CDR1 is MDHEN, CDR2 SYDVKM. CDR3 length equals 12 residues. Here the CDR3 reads CASSLWEVGYTF. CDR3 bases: TGTGCCAGCAGTTTATGGGAGGTCGGCTACACCTTC.

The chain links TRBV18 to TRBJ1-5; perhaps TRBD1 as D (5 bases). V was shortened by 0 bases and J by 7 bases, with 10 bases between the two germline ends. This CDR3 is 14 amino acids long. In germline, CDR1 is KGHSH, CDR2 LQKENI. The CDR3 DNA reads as TGTGCCAGCTCACCACCGGAAGGGGTCCAGCCCCAGCATTTT. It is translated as CASSPPEGVQPQHF.

The CDR3 here is CARRGLMASYEQYF. DNA for the CDR3: TGTGCCAGGAGAGGATTAATGGCCTCCTACGAGCAGTACTTC. The chain carries TRBV24-1 and TRBJ2-7, with no clear D. This CDR3 comprises 14 residues. V was trimmed by 11 bases and J by 0 bases, leaving 16 bases between them. CDR1 is KGHDR and CDR2 is SFDVKD in the germline V gene.

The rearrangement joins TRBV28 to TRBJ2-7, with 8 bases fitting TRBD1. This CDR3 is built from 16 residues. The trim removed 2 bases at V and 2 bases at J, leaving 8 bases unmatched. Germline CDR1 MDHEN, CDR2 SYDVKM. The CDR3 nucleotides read TGTGCCAGCAGTTTACGCAGGACAGGGTTAACCTACGAGCAGTACTTC. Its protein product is CASSLRRTGLTYEQYF.

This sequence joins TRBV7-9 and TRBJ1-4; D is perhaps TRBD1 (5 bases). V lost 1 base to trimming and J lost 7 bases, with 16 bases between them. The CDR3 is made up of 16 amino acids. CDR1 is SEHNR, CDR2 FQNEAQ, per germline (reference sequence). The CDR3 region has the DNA TGTGCCAGCAGCTTAGAGTCTCCAGGGCTTGGTGAAAAACTGTTTTTT. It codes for CASSLESPGLGEKLFF.